Sequencing of this T cell receptor (beta chain) was carried out in a study of T cell changes during pregnancy in multiple sclerosis. Only one count was recorded for this clone. Repertoires were generated with immunoSEQ multiplex PCR, while TCRdb's copy carries only in-frame clones and drops some. The sample shows about 67,000 clones, about 91% of them seen only once. Trimming cost V 5 bases and J 7 bases, with 18 bases left between them. Germline V gene data show CDR1 as SGHDN and CDR2 as FVKESK. The CDR3 has 15 amino acids. The chain uses TRBV14 and TRBJ1-5, with a tentative D call TRBD1 (5 bases). Sequences were derived from peripheral blood, sampled after pregnancy. The sequence was obtained from a female donor with multiple sclerosis, enrolled in a pregnancy study. DNA of the CDR3: TGTGCCAGCAGCTCAAGTGATGGGGCAGAGCAGCCCCAGCATTTT. This translates into CASSSSDGAEQPQHF.